The source of this TCR beta chain is a study of blood T cell repertoires in COVID-19. Study details: Whether acute or convalescent, the COVID-19 samples came from the United States, Italy and Spain. From T cells, B-cell-depleted T cells, or PBMCs came the material, which was cDNA or gDNA.

In the study's own analysis: Amplifying reference gene primers gave estimates of nucleated cell counts. The method was immunoSEQ multiplex PCR; TCRdb's version includes in-frame clones alone and lacks a portion of them. V and J calls and clone size come straight from that table; D and trimming were deduced from the DNA. The sample has about 220,000 clones, roughly 84% seen once. The junction had 6 bases not matched to a gene; V was cut back by 2 bases and J by 7 bases. Germline CDR1 and CDR2: SGHTS and YDEGEE. There are 14 residues in the CDR3. This sequence joins TRBV5-8 and TRBJ2-3; TRBD2 matches at 8 bases. Input material: peripheral blood. The sequence was obtained from a woman in her 30s who had recovered from COVID-19. The CDR3 reads CASSFGLALNTQYF. CDR3 coding DNA: TGTGCCAGCAGCTTCGGACTAGCATTGAATACGCAGTATTTT.